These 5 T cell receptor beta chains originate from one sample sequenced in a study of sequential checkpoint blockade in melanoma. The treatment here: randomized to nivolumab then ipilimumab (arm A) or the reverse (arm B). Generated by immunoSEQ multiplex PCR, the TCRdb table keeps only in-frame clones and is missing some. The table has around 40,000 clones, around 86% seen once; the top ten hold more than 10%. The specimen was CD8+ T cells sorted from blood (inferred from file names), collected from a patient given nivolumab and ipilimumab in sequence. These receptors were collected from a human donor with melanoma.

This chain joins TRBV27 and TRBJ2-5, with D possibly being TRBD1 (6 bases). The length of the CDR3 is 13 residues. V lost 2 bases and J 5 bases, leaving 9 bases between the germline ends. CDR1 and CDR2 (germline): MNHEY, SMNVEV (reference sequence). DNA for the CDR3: TGTGCCAGCAGTTTAGGGGGACACGAGACCCAGTACTTC. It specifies CASSLGGHETQYF.

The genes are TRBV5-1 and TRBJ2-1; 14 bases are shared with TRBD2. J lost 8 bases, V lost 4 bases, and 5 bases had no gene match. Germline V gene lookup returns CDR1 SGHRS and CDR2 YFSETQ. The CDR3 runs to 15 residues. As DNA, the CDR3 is TGCGCCAGCAGCCAGGGACTAGCGGGAGTGTATGAGCAGTTCTTC. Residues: CASSQGLAGVYEQFF.

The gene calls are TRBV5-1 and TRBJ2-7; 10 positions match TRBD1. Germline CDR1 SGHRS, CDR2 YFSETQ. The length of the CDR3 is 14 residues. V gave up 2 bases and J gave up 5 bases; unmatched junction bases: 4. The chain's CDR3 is CASSLGTGVDEQYF. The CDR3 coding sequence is TGCGCCAGCAGCTTAGGGACAGGGGTCGACGAGCAGTACTTC.

The CDR3 DNA reads TGTGCCAGCAGTTACACTAGCTACAATGAGCAGTTCTTC. Translation: CASSYTSYNEQFF. V gene TRBV6-5 combines with J gene TRBJ2-1; weak D call: TRBD2 (5 bases). The CDR3 sequence is 13 residues long. Germline V gene sequence: CDR1 MNHEY, CDR2 SVGAGI. The ends were cut back, 2 bases at V and 3 bases at J, with 5 bases in the middle.

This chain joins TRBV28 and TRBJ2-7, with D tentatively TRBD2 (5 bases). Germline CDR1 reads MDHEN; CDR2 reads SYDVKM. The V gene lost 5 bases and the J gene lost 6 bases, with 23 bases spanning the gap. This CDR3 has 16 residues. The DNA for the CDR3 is TGTGCCAGCAGTCCCTTTCCCCGGGGTCCCCGGTCCGAGCAGTACTTC. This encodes CASSPFPRGPRSEQYF.